This T cell receptor (beta chain) comes out of a study of blood T cell repertoires in COVID-19. Sequencing was performed with immunoSEQ multiplex PCR; in TCRdb, only in-frame clones are kept and a portion is missing. Of about 140,000 clones in the sample, around 90% were seen once. The CDR3 length is 16 residues. The V gene end was trimmed by 5 bases and the J gene end by 5 bases; junction bases not matched to a gene: 10. Germline-derived CDR1 and CDR2 are LNHNV and YYDKDF (reference sequence). The source of this sequence is a human donor in a cohort sampled during active COVID-19. The sequencing sample was made of peripheral blood. This chain joins TRBV15 and TRBJ1-4; 8 positions agree with TRBD1. CDR3 loop: CATSDYWTGSNEKLFF. CDR3 in DNA: TGTGCCACCAGCGACTATTGGACAGGGAGCAATGAAAAACTGTTTTTT. The full variable domain, rest sourced from reference TRBV15 and TRBJ1-4, is DAMVIQNPRYQVTQFGKPVTLSCSQTLNHNVMYWYQQKSSQAPKLLFHYYDKDFNNEADTPDNFQSRRPNTSFCFLDIRSPGLGDTAMYLCATSDYWTGSNEKLFFGSGTQLSVL.